This T cell receptor beta chain was sequenced in a study of memory CD4+ T cells and cytomegalovirus serostatus. Comments on this clone: Germline is not matched at one junction end, which may reflect a read error.

Germline V gene lookup returns CDR1 MDHEN and CDR2 SYDVKM. The CDR3 consists of 12 residues. Method: immunoSEQ multiplex PCR; TCRdb's copy keeps in-frame clones and lacks some. The table lists 55,000 to 80,000 clones, roughly 76% of them singletons. The sort gate was single viable CD3+CD4+CD8-CD45RO+ cells for memory CD4+ T cells. Total CD4+ T cells were enriched by CD4 positive selection. Sequenced sample: memory CD4+ T cells from blood. The clonotype originates from an adult in good health and CMV-seropositive. The chain links TRBV28 to TRBJ1-2; a weak D match, TRBD1 (5 bases). The DNA for the CDR3 is TGTGCCAGCAGTTTACCCCAGGGAAGTGGCGCCTTC. Its protein product is CASSLPQGSGAF.